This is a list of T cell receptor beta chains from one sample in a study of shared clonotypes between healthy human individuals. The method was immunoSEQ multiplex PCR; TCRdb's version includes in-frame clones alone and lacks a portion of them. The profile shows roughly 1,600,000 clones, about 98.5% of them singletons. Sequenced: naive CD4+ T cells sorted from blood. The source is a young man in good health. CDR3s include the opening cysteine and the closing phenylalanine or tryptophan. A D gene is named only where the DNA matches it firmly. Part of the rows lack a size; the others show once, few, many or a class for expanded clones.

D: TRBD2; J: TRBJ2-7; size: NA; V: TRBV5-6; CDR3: CASSLEGLAGYRNEQYF; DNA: TGTGCCAGCAGCTTGGAGGGACTAGCGGGATATAGGAACGAGCAGTACTTC
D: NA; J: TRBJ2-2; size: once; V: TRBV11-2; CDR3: CASSPIGAGELFF; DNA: TGTGCCAGCAGCCCGATAGGTGCCGGGGAGCTGTTTTTT
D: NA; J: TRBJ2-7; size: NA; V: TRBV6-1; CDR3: CASSEVQGGEQYF; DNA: TGTGCCAGCAGTGAAGTACAGGGAGGTGAGCAGTACTTC
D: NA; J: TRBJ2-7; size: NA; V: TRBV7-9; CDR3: CASSPSNPVRNEQYF; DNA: TGTGCCAGCAGCCCATCGAACCCGGTCAGGAACGAGCAGTACTTC
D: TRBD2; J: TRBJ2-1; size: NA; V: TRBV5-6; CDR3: CASSLTLAGVDEQFF; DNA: TGTGCCAGCAGCTTGACCCTAGCGGGTGTGGATGAGCAGTTCTTC
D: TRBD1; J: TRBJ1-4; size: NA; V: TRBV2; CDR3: CASRLTGPNEKLFF; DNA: TGTGCCAGCAGATTGACAGGGCCGAATGAAAAACTGTTTTTT
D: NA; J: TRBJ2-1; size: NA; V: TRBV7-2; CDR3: CASSLVGSVSYNEQFF; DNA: TGTGCCAGCAGCTTAGTGGGTAGCGTCTCCTACAATGAGCAGTTCTTC
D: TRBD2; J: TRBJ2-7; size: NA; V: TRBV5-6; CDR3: CASSLAGGSGNEQYF; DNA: TGTGCCAGCAGCTTGGCTGGCGGAAGCGGGAACGAGCAGTACTTC
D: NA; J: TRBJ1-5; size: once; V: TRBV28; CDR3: CASSQDTYSNQPQHF; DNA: TGTGCCAGCAGCCAGGACACATATAGCAATCAGCCCCAGCATTTT
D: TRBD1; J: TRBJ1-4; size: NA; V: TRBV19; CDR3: CASSGQGAGVTNEKLFF; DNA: TGTGCCAGTAGCGGACAGGGAGCAGGGGTGACTAATGAAAAACTGTTTTTT
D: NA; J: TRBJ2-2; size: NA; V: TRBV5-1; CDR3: CASSLAGRAVTGELFF; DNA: TGCGCCAGCAGCTTAGCAGGGAGAGCGGTAACCGGGGAGCTGTTTTTT
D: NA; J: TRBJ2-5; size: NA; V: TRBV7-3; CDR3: CASSLGAGQETQYF; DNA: TGTGCCAGCAGCTTAGGGGCAGGCCAAGAGACCCAGTACTTC
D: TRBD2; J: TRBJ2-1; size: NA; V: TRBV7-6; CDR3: CASSLTPGLAGGRSYNEQFF; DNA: TGTGCCAGCAGCTTAACACCGGGACTAGCGGGAGGACGGTCCTACAATGAGCAGTTCTTC
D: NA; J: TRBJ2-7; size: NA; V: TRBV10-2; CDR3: CASSVGANEQYF; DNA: TGCGCCAGCAGTGTTGGGGCGAACGAGCAGTACTTC
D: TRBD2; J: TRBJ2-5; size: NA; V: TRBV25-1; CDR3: CASSLSGGGLETQYF; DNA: TGTGCCAGCAGTTTAAGCGGGGGGGGCTTAGAGACCCAGTACTTC
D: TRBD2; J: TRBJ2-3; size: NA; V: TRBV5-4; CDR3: CASSNGPSGRTDTQYF; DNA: TGTGCCAGCAGCAACGGCCCTAGCGGGAGGACAGATACGCAGTATTTT
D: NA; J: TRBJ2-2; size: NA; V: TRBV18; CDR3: CASSPNLQENTGELFF; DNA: TGTGCCAGCTCGCCTAACCTCCAAGAGAACACCGGGGAGCTGTTTTTT
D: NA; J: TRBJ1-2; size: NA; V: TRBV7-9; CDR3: CASSKAGIDGYTF; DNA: TGTGCCAGCAGCAAAGCGGGAATAGATGGCTACACCTTC
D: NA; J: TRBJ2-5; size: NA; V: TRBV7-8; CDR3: CASSLVWDRAGETQYF; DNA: TGTGCCAGCAGCTTAGTCTGGGACAGAGCGGGAGAGACCCAGTACTTC
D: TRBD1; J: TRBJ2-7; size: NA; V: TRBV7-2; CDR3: CASSFPGQAEQYF; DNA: TGTGCCAGCAGCTTCCCCGGACAGGCAGAGCAGTACTTC
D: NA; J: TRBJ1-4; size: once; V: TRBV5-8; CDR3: CASSLGMPSALFF; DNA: TGTGCCAGCAGCTTGGGAATGCCAAGTGCTCTGTTTTTT
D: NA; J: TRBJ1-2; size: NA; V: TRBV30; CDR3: CASGRWRTEGGYTF; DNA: TGTGCCTCCGGCCGATGGAGGACAGAGGGTGGCTACACCTTC
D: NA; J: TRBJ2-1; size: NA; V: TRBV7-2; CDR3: CASSLTGTDRNEQFF; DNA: TGTGCCAGCAGCTTAACCGGGACGGACCGCAATGAGCAGTTCTTC
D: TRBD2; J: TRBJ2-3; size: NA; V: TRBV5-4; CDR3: CASSTTSGLRDTQYF; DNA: TGTGCCAGCAGCACGACTAGCGGTTTAAGAGATACGCAGTATTTT
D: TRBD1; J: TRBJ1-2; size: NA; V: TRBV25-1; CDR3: CASSEGTDYGYTF; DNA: TGTGCCAGCAGTGAAGGGACAGACTATGGCTACACCTTC
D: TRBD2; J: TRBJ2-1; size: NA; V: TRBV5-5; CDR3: CASSSRRLAGDLYNEQFF; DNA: TGTGCCAGCAGCTCACGAAGACTAGCGGGGGATCTGTACAATGAGCAGTTCTTC
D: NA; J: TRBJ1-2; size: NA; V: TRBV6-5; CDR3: CASSYSNRVSYGYTF; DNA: TGTGCCAGCAGTTACTCGAATAGGGTGTCCTATGGCTACACCTTC
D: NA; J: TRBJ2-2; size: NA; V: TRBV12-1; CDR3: CASPPASRGGELFF; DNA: TGTGCCAGCCCCCCGGCGAGTAGGGGAGGGGAGCTGTTTTTT
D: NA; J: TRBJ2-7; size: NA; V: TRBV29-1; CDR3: CSAAAGAYEQYF; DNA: TGCAGCGCCGCGGCAGGAGCCTACGAGCAGTACTTC
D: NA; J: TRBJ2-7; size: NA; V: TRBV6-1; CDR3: CASSEEGLEQYF; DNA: TGTGCCAGCAGTGAAGAGGGGCTGGAGCAGTACTTC
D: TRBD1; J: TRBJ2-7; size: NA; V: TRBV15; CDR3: CATSRDYSGTGSYEQYF; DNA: TGTGCCACCAGCAGAGATTACTCCGGGACAGGGTCCTACGAGCAGTACTTC
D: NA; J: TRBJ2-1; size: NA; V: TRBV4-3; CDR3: CASSQDPTANEQFF; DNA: TGCGCCAGCAGCCAAGATCCGACGGCGAATGAGCAGTTCTTC
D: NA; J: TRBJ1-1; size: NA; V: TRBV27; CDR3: CASSWRGGEAFF; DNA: TGTGCCAGCAGTTGGAGGGGTGGTGAAGCTTTCTTT
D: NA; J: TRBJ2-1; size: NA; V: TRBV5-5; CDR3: CASSLEPGRNEQFF; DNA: TGTGCCAGCAGCTTGGAGCCGGGGCGGAATGAGCAGTTCTTC
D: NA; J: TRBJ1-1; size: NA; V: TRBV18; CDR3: CASSPYLVQGGKDTEAFF; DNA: TGTGCCAGCTCACCCTACCTTGTACAGGGCGGGAAGGACACTGAAGCTTTCTTT
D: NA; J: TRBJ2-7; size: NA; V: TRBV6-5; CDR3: CASSRNRGYEQYF; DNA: TGTGCCAGCAGTCGCAATAGGGGGTACGAGCAGTACTTC
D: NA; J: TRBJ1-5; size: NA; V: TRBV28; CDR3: CASISDSNQPQHF; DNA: TGTGCCAGCATCAGTGATAGCAATCAGCCCCAGCATTTT
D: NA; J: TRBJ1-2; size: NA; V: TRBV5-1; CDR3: CASSLSNYGYTF; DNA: TGCGCCAGCAGCTTGAGTAACTATGGCTACACCTTC
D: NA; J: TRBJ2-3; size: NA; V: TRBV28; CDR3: CASSFSGGTDTQYF; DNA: TGTGCCAGCAGTTTTTCAGGTGGTACAGATACGCAGTATTTT
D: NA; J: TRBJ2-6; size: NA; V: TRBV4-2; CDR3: CASSQAFGVESSGANVLTF; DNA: TGTGCCAGCAGCCAAGCCTTTGGGGTGGAGAGCTCTGGGGCCAACGTCCTGACTTTC
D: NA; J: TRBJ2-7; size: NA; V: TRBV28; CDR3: CASSLASPVGYEQYF; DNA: TGTGCCAGCAGTTTAGCTAGCCCGGTGGGGTACGAGCAGTACTTC
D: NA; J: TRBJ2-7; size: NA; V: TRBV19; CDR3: CASSAQRGAEQYF; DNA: TGTGCCAGTAGTGCACAGAGGGGAGCCGAGCAGTACTTC
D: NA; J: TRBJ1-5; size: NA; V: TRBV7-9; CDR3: CASSPGLSKGNSNQPQHF; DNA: TGTGCCAGCAGCCCCGGGCTCAGTAAGGGGAATAGCAATCAGCCCCAGCATTTT
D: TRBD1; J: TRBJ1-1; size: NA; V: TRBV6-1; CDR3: CASTDRAHTEAFF; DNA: TGTGCCAGCACGGACAGGGCCCACACTGAAGCTTTCTTT
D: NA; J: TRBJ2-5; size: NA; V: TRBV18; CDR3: CASSPPGPVETQYF; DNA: TGTGCCAGCTCACCACCAGGCCCGGTGGAGACCCAGTACTTC